The present T cell receptor (beta chain) was sequenced within a study of CD8 T cells in ankylosing spondylitis. Study observations and caveats: Within ankylosing spondylitis blood, a TCR beta motif made up of roughly eight highly homologous variants appeared to be characteristic. Earlier literature documents some of the motif variants in reactive arthritis synovial fluid and blood.

In making TCR beta libraries, quantitative 5'-RACE with molecular barcodes was used. TCRdb fed the 5' RACE reads into MiXCR, producing one record per CDR3 protein. The data hold 150,000 to 200,000 distinct CDR3 sequences, with under 35% observed a single time. As regards this clonotype: Its antigen is still unknown.

V was clipped by 4 bases and J by 8 bases; unmatched bases: 7. CDR1 and CDR2 (germline): SEHNR, FQNEAQ (reference sequence). The CDR3 is 14 residues long. The J gene is TRBJ2-1, the V gene TRBV7-9, with 8 positions matching TRBD2. Input material: synovial fluid, either unsorted or a sorted T cell fraction (not recorded which). This clonotype originated in a male donor with ankylosing spondylitis. The CDR3 loop is CASSWGLVGDEQFF. The CDR3 nucleotides are TGTGCCAGCAGCTGGGGACTAGTGGGCGATGAGCAGTTCTTC. The whole variable domain, filled in from reference TRBV7-9 and TRBJ2-1, reads DTGVSQNPRHKITKRGQNVTFRCDPISEHNRLYWYRQTLGQGPEFLTYFQNEAQLEKSRLLSDRFSAERPKGSFSTLEIQRTEQGDSAMYLCASSWGLVGDEQFFGPGTRLTVL.